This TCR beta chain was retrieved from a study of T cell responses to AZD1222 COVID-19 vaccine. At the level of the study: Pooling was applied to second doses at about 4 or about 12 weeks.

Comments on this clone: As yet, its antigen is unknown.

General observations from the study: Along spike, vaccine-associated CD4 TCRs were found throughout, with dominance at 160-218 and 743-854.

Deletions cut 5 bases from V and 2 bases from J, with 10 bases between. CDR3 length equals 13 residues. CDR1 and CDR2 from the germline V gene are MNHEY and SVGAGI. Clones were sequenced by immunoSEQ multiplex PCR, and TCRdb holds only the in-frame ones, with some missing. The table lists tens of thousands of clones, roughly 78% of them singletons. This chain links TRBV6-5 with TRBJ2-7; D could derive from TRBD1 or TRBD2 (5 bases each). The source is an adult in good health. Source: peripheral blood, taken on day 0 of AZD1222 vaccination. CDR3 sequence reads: CASSTGTAYEQYF. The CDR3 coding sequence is TGTGCCAGCAGTACCGGGACGGCCTACGAGCAGTACTTC.